These T cell receptor beta chains were read from a single sample in a study of blood T cell repertoires in COVID-19. Data came from immunoSEQ multiplex PCR; TCRdb stores just in-frame clones and leaves some out. This sample yields about 200,000 clones, of which more than 85% are seen a single time; about 0.8% belongs to the top ten. Sequenced sample: peripheral blood. These receptors all stem from a man in his 60s with COVID-19, enrolled during active disease. CDR3s leave out the opening cysteine and the closing phenylalanine or tryptophan. Fields, in order: V gene, CDR3 length, CDR3 protein.

>TRBV7-9|10
ASSRDRGGYT
>TRBV19|11
ASTGQRNYGYT
>TRBV18|12
ASSYGVKGNEQY
>TRBV5-5|14
ASSLRDRGPTGELF
>TRBV7-2|13
ASSLGTGTNSPLH
>TRBV7-9|13
ASSSDRGLVGELF
>TRBV30|10
AWKGGGERLF
>TRBV7-9|13
ASSARRQTNNEQF
>TRBV6-5|11
ASSYSTANGYT
>TRBV3-1/TRBV3-2|15
ASSPPTGLAGGPTQY
>TRBV15|10
ATSRGYSEQF
>TRBV28|11
ASSHRGNYGYT
>TRBV27|11
ASSQQGANEQY
>TRBV19|13
ASSRLGTSVYEQY
>TRBV19|15
ASSIVVWTSSYNEQF
>TRBV5-4|14
ASSLSAGGLFSEQY
>TRBV4-3|12
ASSQEQGGSPLH
>TRBV7-2|15
ASSTGLAGVGTGELF
>TRBV2|11
ASNEGGTYEQY
>TRBV28|14
ASSPVGLAGDHEQY
>TRBV20-1|12
SASTGGPGWGYT
>TRBV21-1|19
ASSKEGRDRGLISRNEKLF
>TRBV11-2|11
ASSRQALGGYT
>TRBV12-3/TRBV12-4|11
ASSSTGLGEQF
>TRBV7-3|13
ASSLAAGAYNEQF
>TRBV4-1|14
ASSQDSRGFTGELF
>TRBV7-9|11
ASSSRGLNTIY
>TRBV5-1|14
ASSWSGQGGNTEAF
>TRBV2|13
ASSDQGATNEKLF
>TRBV18|11
ASSPGGTYEQY
>TRBV4-1|13
ASSPTDRALEGYT
>TRBV6-5|14
ASSYGIREATYEQY
>TRBV19|9
ASTGLDTQY
>TRBV9|14
ASSVGGGAYTGELF
>TRBV28|11
ASSLGRTYEQY
>TRBV19|15
ASSIGRGEPRNTEAF
>TRBV6-4|9
ASSDLNEQF
>TRBV9|14
ASSGSSGRAINEQF
>TRBV15|13
ATSREGGSYNEQF
>TRBV6-5|12
ASRLSGRQETQY
>TRBV5-1|14
ASSLKVTGAGNTIY
>TRBV12-3/TRBV12-4|11
ASSWTSSYEQY
>TRBV30|13
AWSLLNSYNSPLH